These T cell receptor beta chains were read from a single sample in a study of control samples from healthy donors and cancer patients. Profiled with immunoSEQ multiplex PCR; TCRdb holds only in-frame clones, not every one. The sample includes under 150,000 clones, roughly 86% of them seen just once. The material sequenced was blood. The receptors come from a man in his 60s in good health. The CDR3 runs from the conserved cysteine through the conserved F or W. D genes are given only for firm matches. Clone sizes are given selectively: once, few, many, or a class where the clone is expanded.

CDR3 length: 18; clone size: -; J gene: TRBJ1-5; V gene: TRBV10-3; D gene: -; CDR3 DNA: TGTGCCATCAGTGACAGTGGATTGGGAGGTTCAGGCAATCAGCCCCAGCATTTT; CDR3 protein: CAISDSGLGGSGNQPQHF
CDR3 length: 12; clone size: -; J gene: TRBJ2-2; V gene: TRBV6-6; D gene: -; CDR3 DNA: TGTGCCAGCAGGGAGTACAGCGGGGAGCTGTTTTTT; CDR3 protein: CASREYSGELFF
CDR3 length: 15; clone size: once; J gene: TRBJ2-5; V gene: TRBV6-5; D gene: TRBD2; CDR3 DNA: TGTGCCAGCAGTCCAGGGCGGGGGGTCCAAGAGACCCAGTACTTC; CDR3 protein: CASSPGRGVQETQYF
CDR3 length: 14; clone size: -; J gene: TRBJ1-1; V gene: TRBV4-2; D gene: TRBD1; CDR3 DNA: TGTGCCAGCAGCCAAGATAGCCGGACAGGGGAAGCTTTCTTT; CDR3 protein: CASSQDSRTGEAFF
CDR3 length: 13; clone size: -; J gene: TRBJ1-2; V gene: TRBV9; D gene: -; CDR3 DNA: TGTGCCAGCAGCGCCGGGGAGGGCTATGGCTACACCTTC; CDR3 protein: CASSAGEGYGYTF
CDR3 length: 14; clone size: -; J gene: TRBJ2-2; V gene: TRBV5-1; D gene: -; CDR3 DNA: TGCGCCAGCAGCTTGGCTCCAAACACCGGGGAGCTGTTTTTT; CDR3 protein: CASSLAPNTGELFF
CDR3 length: 11; clone size: -; J gene: TRBJ1-1; V gene: TRBV11-1; D gene: -; CDR3 DNA: TGTGCCAGCAGCCCGGGACCTGGGGCTTTCTTT; CDR3 protein: CASSPGPGAFF
CDR3 length: 14; clone size: -; J gene: TRBJ1-5; V gene: TRBV19; D gene: TRBD1; CDR3 DNA: TGTGCCAGTAGTATTCAGGGGGCAGCTCAGCCCCAGCATTTT; CDR3 protein: CASSIQGAAQPQHF
CDR3 length: 13; clone size: -; J gene: TRBJ1-2; V gene: TRBV7-2; D gene: -; CDR3 DNA: TGTGCCAGCAGCTTAGGCAGGGGCTATGGCTACACCTTC; CDR3 protein: CASSLGRGYGYTF
CDR3 length: 18; clone size: -; J gene: TRBJ1-5; V gene: TRBV30; D gene: TRBD1; CDR3 DNA: TGTGCCTGGAGTGTAGATGAGGGGACAGGGGTTTTGAATCAGCCCCAGCATTTT; CDR3 protein: CAWSVDEGTGVLNQPQHF
CDR3 length: 16; clone size: -; J gene: TRBJ1-2; V gene: TRBV5-1; D gene: TRBD1; CDR3 DNA: TGCGCCAGCAGCTTGGCCATCCAACAGGGGGCCTATGGCTACACCTTC; CDR3 protein: CASSLAIQQGAYGYTF
CDR3 length: 15; clone size: once; J gene: TRBJ2-3; V gene: TRBV7-2; D gene: TRBD2; CDR3 DNA: TGTGCCAGCACCGGACTGCGGGGGGCGACAGATACGCAGTATTTT; CDR3 protein: CASTGLRGATDTQYF
CDR3 length: 11; clone size: -; J gene: TRBJ2-7; V gene: TRBV12-3/TRBV12-4; D gene: -; CDR3 DNA: TGTGCCAGCAGGAAGGGGTACGAGCAGTACTTC; CDR3 protein: CASRKGYEQYF
CDR3 length: 16; clone size: -; J gene: TRBJ1-5; V gene: TRBV5-5; D gene: TRBD1; CDR3 DNA: TGTGCCAGCAGCTTAACGGGACAGGGAAGCAATCAGCCCCAGCATTTT; CDR3 protein: CASSLTGQGSNQPQHF
CDR3 length: 13; clone size: -; J gene: TRBJ1-2; V gene: TRBV5-5; D gene: -; CDR3 DNA: TGTGCCAGCAGCTTGTGGGGCGAAGAAGTCTACACCTTC; CDR3 protein: CASSLWGEEVYTF
CDR3 length: 17; clone size: once; J gene: TRBJ2-1; V gene: TRBV6-6; D gene: TRBD2; CDR3 DNA: TGTGCCAGCAGTCCCCTAGCGGGGGGGCCATTGGTCTTTGAGCAGTTCTTC; CDR3 protein: CASSPLAGGPLVFEQFF
CDR3 length: 13; clone size: few; J gene: TRBJ1-2; V gene: TRBV28; D gene: -; CDR3 DNA: TGTGCCAGCAGTTTAGTCGCCCTTGGGGGCTACACCTTC; CDR3 protein: CASSLVALGGYTF
CDR3 length: 14; clone size: -; J gene: TRBJ1-2; V gene: TRBV6-5; D gene: -; CDR3 DNA: TGTGCCAGCAGTTACTCGAGGCTCAACTATGGCTACACCTTC; CDR3 protein: CASSYSRLNYGYTF
CDR3 length: 18; clone size: once; J gene: TRBJ1-3; V gene: TRBV9; D gene: -; CDR3 DNA: TGTGCCAGCAGCGTAGATTTCTTGGACCTCGTTTCTGGAAACACCATATATTTT; CDR3 protein: CASSVDFLDLVSGNTIYF
CDR3 length: 16; clone size: -; J gene: TRBJ1-1; V gene: TRBV5-1; D gene: TRBD1; CDR3 DNA: TGCGCCAGCAGCTTGGGGACAGGGGGCTTGGATACTGAAGCTTTCTTT; CDR3 protein: CASSLGTGGLDTEAFF
CDR3 length: 13; clone size: -; J gene: TRBJ1-4; V gene: TRBV19; D gene: -; CDR3 DNA: TGTGCCAGTAGGGGAAGGGGAGCTGAAAAACTGTTTTTT; CDR3 protein: CASRGRGAEKLFF
CDR3 length: 12; clone size: -; J gene: TRBJ1-5; V gene: TRBV5-6; D gene: -; CDR3 DNA: TGTGCCAGCAGTACTCTCAATCAGCCCCAGCATTTT; CDR3 protein: CASSTLNQPQHF
CDR3 length: 15; clone size: -; J gene: TRBJ2-7; V gene: TRBV6-5; D gene: -; CDR3 DNA: TGTGCCAGCTCCTTTGCCCAGGGCCACTCCTACGAGCAGTACTTC; CDR3 protein: CASSFAQGHSYEQYF
CDR3 length: 13; clone size: -; J gene: TRBJ2-3; V gene: TRBV6-5; D gene: -; CDR3 DNA: TGTGCCAGCAGTTACGACTTGACAGATACGCAGTATTTT; CDR3 protein: CASSYDLTDTQYF
CDR3 length: 15; clone size: -; J gene: TRBJ2-2; V gene: TRBV5-1; D gene: -; CDR3 DNA: TGCGCCAGCAGCTTTGCTGTTCCGTCCACCGGGGAGCTGTTTTTT; CDR3 protein: CASSFAVPSTGELFF
CDR3 length: 14; clone size: once; J gene: TRBJ1-5; V gene: TRBV6-2/TRBV6-3; D gene: -; CDR3 DNA: TGTGCCAGCAGTTACGTACAGATCAATCAGCCCCAGCATTTT; CDR3 protein: CASSYVQINQPQHF
CDR3 length: 14; clone size: few; J gene: TRBJ2-3; V gene: TRBV5-1; D gene: -; CDR3 DNA: TGCGCCAGCAGCTTGGAAGAGGGCACAGATACGCAGTATTTT; CDR3 protein: CASSLEEGTDTQYF
CDR3 length: 15; clone size: -; J gene: TRBJ2-7; V gene: TRBV5-1; D gene: -; CDR3 DNA: TGCGCCAGCAGCTTGGAAGGTTCCAGGGGTTACGAGCAGTACTTC; CDR3 protein: CASSLEGSRGYEQYF
CDR3 length: 13; clone size: -; J gene: TRBJ2-1; V gene: TRBV14; D gene: -; CDR3 DNA: TGTGCCAGCAGCCAACAGACCTACAATGAGCAGTTCTTC; CDR3 protein: CASSQQTYNEQFF
CDR3 length: 19; clone size: -; J gene: TRBJ2-4; V gene: TRBV19; D gene: -; CDR3 DNA: TGTGCCAGTAGTATAGATCTCGGCGGGGCGGGACTAGCCAAAAACATTCAGTACTTC; CDR3 protein: CASSIDLGGAGLAKNIQYF
CDR3 length: 13; clone size: few; J gene: TRBJ1-2; V gene: TRBV7-9; D gene: -; CDR3 DNA: TGTGCCAGCAGGGGGGTTGAGCGGACTGGCTACACCTTC; CDR3 protein: CASRGVERTGYTF
CDR3 length: 11; clone size: once; J gene: TRBJ1-4; V gene: TRBV6-5; D gene: -; CDR3 DNA: TGTGCCGTACAGGGATGGGAAAAACTGTTTTTT; CDR3 protein: CAVQGWEKLFF
CDR3 length: 12; clone size: once; J gene: TRBJ2-4; V gene: TRBV28; D gene: -; CDR3 DNA: TGTGCCAGCAGTTTACGGGAAAACATTCAGTACTTC; CDR3 protein: CASSLRENIQYF
CDR3 length: 14; clone size: -; J gene: TRBJ2-1; V gene: TRBV24-1; D gene: -; CDR3 DNA: TGTGCCACCAGTGATGCTCGACAGGACAATGAGCAGTTCTTC; CDR3 protein: CATSDARQDNEQFF
CDR3 length: 16; clone size: -; J gene: TRBJ2-3; V gene: TRBV9; D gene: TRBD2; CDR3 DNA: TGTGCCAGCAGCCCCCGGACTAGCGGGTTCGTAGATACGCAGTATTTT; CDR3 protein: CASSPRTSGFVDTQYF
CDR3 length: 15; clone size: -; J gene: TRBJ1-1; V gene: TRBV28; D gene: -; CDR3 DNA: TGTGCCAGCAGTTTCGAAAGGGGTCGGAGCACTGAAGCTTTCTTT; CDR3 protein: CASSFERGRSTEAFF
CDR3 length: 17; clone size: -; J gene: TRBJ2-1; V gene: TRBV15; D gene: -; CDR3 DNA: TGTGCCACCAGCGAAACATACGCGGGAAGCTCCTACAATGAGCAGTTCTTC; CDR3 protein: CATSETYAGSSYNEQFF
CDR3 length: 13; clone size: -; J gene: TRBJ1-2; V gene: TRBV12-3/TRBV12-4; D gene: -; CDR3 DNA: TGTGCCAGCAGCCGAGGGGCCAACTATGGCTACACCTTC; CDR3 protein: CASSRGANYGYTF
CDR3 length: 10; clone size: once; J gene: TRBJ2-3; V gene: TRBV12-3/TRBV12-4; D gene: -; CDR3 DNA: TGTGCCAGCTCCTCAGATACGCAGTATTTT; CDR3 protein: CASSSDTQYF
CDR3 length: 15; clone size: -; J gene: TRBJ1-2; V gene: TRBV6-5; D gene: -; CDR3 DNA: TGTGCCAGCAGTTACTCACCGACTGGGAACTATGGCTACACCTTC; CDR3 protein: CASSYSPTGNYGYTF
CDR3 length: 12; clone size: -; J gene: TRBJ1-5; V gene: TRBV19; D gene: -; CDR3 DNA: TGTGCCAGTAACCTCGGAAATCAGCCCCAGCATTTT; CDR3 protein: CASNLGNQPQHF
CDR3 length: 12; clone size: -; J gene: TRBJ1-1; V gene: TRBV12-3/TRBV12-4; D gene: -; CDR3 DNA: TGTGCCAGCAGTTTGGAGCGGAGGCTTGCTTTCTTT; CDR3 protein: CASSLERRLAFF
CDR3 length: 15; clone size: -; J gene: TRBJ2-3; V gene: TRBV11-3; D gene: -; CDR3 DNA: TGTGCCAGCAGCTACCGGGACGGAGGCACAGATACGCAGTATTTT; CDR3 protein: CASSYRDGGTDTQYF
CDR3 length: 14; clone size: -; J gene: TRBJ2-2; V gene: TRBV4-1; D gene: -; CDR3 DNA: TGCGCCACCGAAAGGACAGTGAACACCGGGGAGCTGTTTTTT; CDR3 protein: CATERTVNTGELFF
CDR3 length: 16; clone size: -; J gene: TRBJ2-7; V gene: TRBV24-1; D gene: TRBD1; CDR3 DNA: TGTGCCACCAGTGCTCCCATCGGACAGGGGGCCTACGAGCAGTACTTC; CDR3 protein: CATSAPIGQGAYEQYF
CDR3 length: 15; clone size: -; J gene: TRBJ1-5; V gene: TRBV28; D gene: TRBD1; CDR3 DNA: TGTGCCAGCAGTATCATTCAGGGGGGCAATCAGCCCCAGCATTTT; CDR3 protein: CASSIIQGGNQPQHF
CDR3 length: 14; clone size: -; J gene: TRBJ1-4; V gene: TRBV6-6; D gene: -; CDR3 DNA: TGTGCCAGCGTTTTGGGGGCAACTAATGAAAAACTGTTTTTT; CDR3 protein: CASVLGATNEKLFF